A few counts support the clone carrying this T cell receptor beta chain. Its antigen remains unidentified. These data are taken from a study of cytomegalovirus exposure and HLA in healthy donors. Study results and limitations: HLA-A and HLA-B allele assignments for most subjects were reportedly predicted accurately using TCR beta sequences. For cytomegalovirus status, the classifier reportedly gave diagnoses with high specificity and sensitivity. Several of the most significant clusters appeared linked to common viral pathogens, based on a later analysis.

Trimming pared 2 bases from V and 2 bases from J, leaving 9 bases between. The germline gives CDR1 MDHEN, CDR2 SYDVKM. The CDR3 sequence is 14 residues long. PCR primers comprised 60 Vbeta and 13 Jbeta primers. Original analysis: The authors later counted tens of millions of unique TCR beta chains, some 10 million of them shared. TCRdb's table, derived via immunoSEQ multiplex PCR, lists solely in-frame clones and lacks some. V and J calls and clone size are given by that table; D and trimming were obtained from the DNA. The sample lists about 89,000 clones, around a tenth occurring once. The clonotype originates from a man in his forties or fifties in good health and CMV-seropositive. Sequenced material: PBMCs. V is TRBV28 and J is TRBJ1-2, with D possibly matching TRBD1 (5 bases). CDR3 sequence: CASSLVGGNYGYTF. The DNA for the CDR3 is TGTGCCAGCAGTTTAGTGGGGGGGAACTATGGCTACACCTTC.